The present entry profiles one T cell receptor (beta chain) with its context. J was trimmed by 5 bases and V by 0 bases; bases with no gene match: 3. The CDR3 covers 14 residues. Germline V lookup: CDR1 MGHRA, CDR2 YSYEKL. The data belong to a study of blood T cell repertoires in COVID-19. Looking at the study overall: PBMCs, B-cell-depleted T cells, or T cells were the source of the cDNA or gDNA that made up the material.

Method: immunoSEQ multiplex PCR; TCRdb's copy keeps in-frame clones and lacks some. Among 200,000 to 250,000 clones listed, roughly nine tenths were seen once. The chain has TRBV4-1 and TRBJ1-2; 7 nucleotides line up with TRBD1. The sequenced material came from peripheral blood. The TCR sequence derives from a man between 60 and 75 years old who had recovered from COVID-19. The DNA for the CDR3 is TGCGCCAGCAGCCAAGAGGGACAGTCTTATGGCTACACCTTC. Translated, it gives CASSQEGQSYGYTF.